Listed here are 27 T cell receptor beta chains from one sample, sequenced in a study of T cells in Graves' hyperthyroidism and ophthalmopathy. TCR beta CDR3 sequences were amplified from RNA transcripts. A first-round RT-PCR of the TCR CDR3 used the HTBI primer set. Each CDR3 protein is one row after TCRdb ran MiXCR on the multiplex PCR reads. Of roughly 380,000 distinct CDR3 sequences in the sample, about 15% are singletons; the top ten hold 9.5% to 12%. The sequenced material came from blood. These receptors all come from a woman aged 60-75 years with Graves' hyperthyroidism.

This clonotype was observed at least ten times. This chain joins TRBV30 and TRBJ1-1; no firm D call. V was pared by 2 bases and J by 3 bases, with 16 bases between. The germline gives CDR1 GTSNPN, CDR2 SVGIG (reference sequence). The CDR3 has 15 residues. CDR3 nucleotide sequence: TGTGCCTGGAGTCCCGCCAGGCTATCGGACACTGAAGCTTTCTTT. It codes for CAWSPARLSDTEAFF. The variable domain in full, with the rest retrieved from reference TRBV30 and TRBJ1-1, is SQTIHQWPATLVQPVGSPLSLECTVEGTSNPNLYWYRQAAGRGLQLLFYSVGIGQISSEVPQNLSASRPQDRQFILSSKKLLLSDSGFYLCAWSPARLSDTEAFFGQGTRLTVV.

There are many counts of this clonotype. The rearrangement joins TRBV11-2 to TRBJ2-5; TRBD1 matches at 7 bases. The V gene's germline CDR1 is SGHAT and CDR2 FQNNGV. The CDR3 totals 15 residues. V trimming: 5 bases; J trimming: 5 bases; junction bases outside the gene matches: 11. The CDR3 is CASSLTDRFWETQYF. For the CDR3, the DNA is TGTGCCAGCAGCCTGACGGACAGGTTCTGGGAGACCCAGTACTTC.

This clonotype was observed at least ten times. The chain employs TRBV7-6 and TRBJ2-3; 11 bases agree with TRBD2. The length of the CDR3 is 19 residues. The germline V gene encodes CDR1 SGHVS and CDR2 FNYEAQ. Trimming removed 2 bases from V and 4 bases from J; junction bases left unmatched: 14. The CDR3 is CASSLTALAGASISDTQYF. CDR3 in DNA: TGTGCCAGCAGCTTAACGGCACTAGCGGGAGCTTCGATATCAGATACGCAGTATTTT. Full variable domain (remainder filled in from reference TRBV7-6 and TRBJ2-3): GAGVSQSPRYKVTKRGQDVALRCDPISGHVSLYWYRQALGQGPEFLTYFNYEAQQDKSGLPNDRFSAERPEGSISTLTIQRTEQRDSAMYRCASSLTALAGASISDTQYFGPGTRLTVL.

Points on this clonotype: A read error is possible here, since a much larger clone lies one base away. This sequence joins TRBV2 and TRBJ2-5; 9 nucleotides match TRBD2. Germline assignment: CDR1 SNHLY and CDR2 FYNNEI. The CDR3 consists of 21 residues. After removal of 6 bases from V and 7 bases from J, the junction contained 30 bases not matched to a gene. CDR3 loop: CASRSDSPNQILTSGPRTQYF. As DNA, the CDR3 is TGTGCCAGCAGGAGTGATTCCCCTAACCAAATACTGACTAGCGGCCCTCGGACCCAGTACTTC.

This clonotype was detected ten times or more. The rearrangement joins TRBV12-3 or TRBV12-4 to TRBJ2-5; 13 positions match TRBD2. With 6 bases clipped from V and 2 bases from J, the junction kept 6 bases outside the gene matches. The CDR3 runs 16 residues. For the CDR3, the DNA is TGTGCCAGCAGCCCGGGACTAGCGGGGTTACAAGAGACCCAGTACTTC. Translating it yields CASSPGLAGLQETQYF.

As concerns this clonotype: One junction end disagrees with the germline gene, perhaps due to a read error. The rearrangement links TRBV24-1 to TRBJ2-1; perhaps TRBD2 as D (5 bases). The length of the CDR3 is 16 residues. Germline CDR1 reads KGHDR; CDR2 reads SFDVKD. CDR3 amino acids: CPTSDLRETRHDEQFF. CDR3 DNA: TGTCCCACCAGTGACCTCCGGGAAACGAGGCACGATGAGCAGTTCTTC.

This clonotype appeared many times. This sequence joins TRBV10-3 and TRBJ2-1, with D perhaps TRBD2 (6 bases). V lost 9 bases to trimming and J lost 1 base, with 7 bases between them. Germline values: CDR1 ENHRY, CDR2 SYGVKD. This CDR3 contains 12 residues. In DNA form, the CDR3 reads TGTGCCATAGGACTATCCTACAATGAGCAGTTCTTC. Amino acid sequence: CAIGLSYNEQFF.

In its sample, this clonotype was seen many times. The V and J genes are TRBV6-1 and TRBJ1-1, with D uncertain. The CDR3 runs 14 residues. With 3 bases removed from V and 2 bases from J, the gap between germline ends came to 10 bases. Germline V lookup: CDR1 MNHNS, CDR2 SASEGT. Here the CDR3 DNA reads TGTGCCAGCAGTGATCTGAGCGGAAACACTGAAGCTTTCTTT. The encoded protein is CASSDLSGNTEAFF.

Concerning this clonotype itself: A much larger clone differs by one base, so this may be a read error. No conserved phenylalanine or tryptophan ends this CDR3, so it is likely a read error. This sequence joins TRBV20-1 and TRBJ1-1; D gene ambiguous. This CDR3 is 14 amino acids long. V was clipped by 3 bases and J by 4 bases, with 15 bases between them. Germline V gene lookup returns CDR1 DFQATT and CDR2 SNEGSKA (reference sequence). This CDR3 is CSASPRSGFTEAFL. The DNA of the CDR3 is TGCAGTGCTAGCCCGAGGTCCGGATTCACTGAAGCTTTCCTT.

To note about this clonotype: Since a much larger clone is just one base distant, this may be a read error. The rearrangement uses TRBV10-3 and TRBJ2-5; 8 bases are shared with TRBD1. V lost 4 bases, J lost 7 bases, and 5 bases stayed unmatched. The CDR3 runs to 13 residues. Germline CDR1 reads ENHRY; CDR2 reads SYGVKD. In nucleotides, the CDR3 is TGTGCCATCAGTGGACAGGGGTGGGGGACCCAGTACTTC. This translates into CAISGQGWGTQYF.

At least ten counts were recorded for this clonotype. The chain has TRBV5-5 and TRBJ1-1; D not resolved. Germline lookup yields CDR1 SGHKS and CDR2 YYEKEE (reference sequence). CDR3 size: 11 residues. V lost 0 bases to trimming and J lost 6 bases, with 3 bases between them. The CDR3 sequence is CASSLASEAFF. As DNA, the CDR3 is TGTGCCAGCAGCTTGGCCTCTGAAGCTTTCTTT.

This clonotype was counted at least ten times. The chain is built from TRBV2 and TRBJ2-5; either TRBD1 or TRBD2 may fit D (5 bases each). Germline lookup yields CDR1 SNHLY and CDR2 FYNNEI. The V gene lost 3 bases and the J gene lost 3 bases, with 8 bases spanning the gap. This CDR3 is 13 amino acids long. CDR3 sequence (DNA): TGTGCCAGCAGTGAGGGGACCGAAGAGACCCAGTACTTC. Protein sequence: CASSEGTEETQYF.

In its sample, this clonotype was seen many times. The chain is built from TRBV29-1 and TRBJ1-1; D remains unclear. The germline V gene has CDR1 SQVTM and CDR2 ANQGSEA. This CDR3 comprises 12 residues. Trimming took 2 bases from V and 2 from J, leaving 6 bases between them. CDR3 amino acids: CSVENVNTEAFF. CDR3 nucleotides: TGCAGCGTTGAAAATGTTAACACTGAAGCTTTCTTT.

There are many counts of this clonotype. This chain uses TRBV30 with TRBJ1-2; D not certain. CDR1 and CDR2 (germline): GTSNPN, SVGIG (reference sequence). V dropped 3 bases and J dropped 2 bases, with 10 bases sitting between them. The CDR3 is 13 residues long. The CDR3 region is CAWRPGENYGYTF. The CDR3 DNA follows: TGTGCCTGGAGACCAGGAGAGAACTATGGCTACACCTTC.

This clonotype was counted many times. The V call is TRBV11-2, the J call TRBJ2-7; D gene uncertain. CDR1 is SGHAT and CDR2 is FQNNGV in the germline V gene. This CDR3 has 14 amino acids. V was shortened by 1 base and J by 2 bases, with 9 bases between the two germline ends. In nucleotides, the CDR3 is TGTGCCAGCAGCTTAGTTGGGGTGGCCTACGAGCAGTACTTC. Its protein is CASSLVGVAYEQYF.

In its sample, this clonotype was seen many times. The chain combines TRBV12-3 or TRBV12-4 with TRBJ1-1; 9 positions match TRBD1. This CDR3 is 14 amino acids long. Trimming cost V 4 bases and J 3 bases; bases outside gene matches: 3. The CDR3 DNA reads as TGTGCCAGCAGTTGGACAGGGGTCCACACTGAAGCTTTCTTT. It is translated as CASSWTGVHTEAFF.

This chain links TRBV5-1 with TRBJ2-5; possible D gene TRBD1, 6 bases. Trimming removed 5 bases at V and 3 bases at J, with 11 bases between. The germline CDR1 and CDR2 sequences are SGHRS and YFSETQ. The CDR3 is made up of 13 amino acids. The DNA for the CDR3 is TGCGCCAGCAGGGTGGGGGCGAAAGAGACCCAGTACTTC. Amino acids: CASRVGAKETQYF. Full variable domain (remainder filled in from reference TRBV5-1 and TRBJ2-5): KAGVTQTPRYLIKTRGQQVTLSCSPISGHRSVSWYQQTPGQGLQFLFEYFSETQRNKGNFPGRFSGRQFSNSRSEMNVSTLELGDSALYLCASRVGAKETQYFGPGTRLLVL.

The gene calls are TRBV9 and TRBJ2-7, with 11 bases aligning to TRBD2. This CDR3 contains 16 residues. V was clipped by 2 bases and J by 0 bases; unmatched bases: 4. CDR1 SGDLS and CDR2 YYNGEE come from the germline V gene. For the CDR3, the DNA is TGTGCCAGCAGCGTTGGACTAGCGGGTTTCTCCTACGAGCAGTACTTC. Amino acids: CASSVGLAGFSYEQYF.

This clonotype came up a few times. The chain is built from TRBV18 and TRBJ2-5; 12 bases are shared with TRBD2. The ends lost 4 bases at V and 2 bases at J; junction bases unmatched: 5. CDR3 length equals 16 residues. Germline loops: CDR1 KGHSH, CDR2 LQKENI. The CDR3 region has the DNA TGTGCCAGCTCACGAGGGACTAGCGGGTTGCAAGAGACCCAGTACTTC. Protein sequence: CASSRGTSGLQETQYF.

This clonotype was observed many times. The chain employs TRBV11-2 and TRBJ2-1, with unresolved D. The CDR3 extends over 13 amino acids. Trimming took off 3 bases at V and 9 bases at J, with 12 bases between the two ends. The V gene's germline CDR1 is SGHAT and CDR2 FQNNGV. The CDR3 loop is CASSLASGVEQFF. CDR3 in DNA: TGTGCCAGCAGCTTGGCATCTGGAGTTGAGCAGTTCTTC.

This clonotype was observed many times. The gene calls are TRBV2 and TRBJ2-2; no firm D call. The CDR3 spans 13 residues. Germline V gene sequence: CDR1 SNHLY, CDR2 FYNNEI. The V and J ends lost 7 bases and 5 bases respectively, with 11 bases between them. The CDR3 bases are TGTGCCAGCACTAGAGTAGAAACCGGGGAGCTGTTTTTT. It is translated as CASTRVETGELFF.

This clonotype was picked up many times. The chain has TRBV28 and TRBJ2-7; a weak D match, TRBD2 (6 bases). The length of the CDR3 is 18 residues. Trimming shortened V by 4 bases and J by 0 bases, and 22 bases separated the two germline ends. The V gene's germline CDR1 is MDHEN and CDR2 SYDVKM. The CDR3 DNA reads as TGTGCCAGCAGTTCCCCTTTGTTGGGAGGCCCGAACTCCTACGAGCAGTACTTC. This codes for CASSSPLLGGPNSYEQYF.

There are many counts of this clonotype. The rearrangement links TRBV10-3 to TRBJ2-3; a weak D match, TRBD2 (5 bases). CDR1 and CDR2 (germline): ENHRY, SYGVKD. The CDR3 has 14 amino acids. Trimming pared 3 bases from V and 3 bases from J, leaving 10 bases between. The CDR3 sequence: CAISDRRLTDTQYF. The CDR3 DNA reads TGTGCCATCAGTGATCGGAGGTTGACAGATACGCAGTATTTT.

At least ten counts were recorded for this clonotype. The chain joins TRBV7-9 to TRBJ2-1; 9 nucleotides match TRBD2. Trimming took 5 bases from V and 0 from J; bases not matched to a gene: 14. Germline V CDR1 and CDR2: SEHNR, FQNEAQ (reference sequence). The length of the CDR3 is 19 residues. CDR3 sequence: CASSPTTSGILGSYNEQFF. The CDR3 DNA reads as TGTGCCAGCAGCCCTACGACTAGCGGAATCCTGGGCTCCTACAATGAGCAGTTCTTC.

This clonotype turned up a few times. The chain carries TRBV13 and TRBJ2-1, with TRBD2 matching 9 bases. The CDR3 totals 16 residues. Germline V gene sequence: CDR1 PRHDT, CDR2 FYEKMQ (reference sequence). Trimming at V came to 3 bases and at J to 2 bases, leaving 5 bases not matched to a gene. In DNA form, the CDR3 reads TGTGCCAGCAGCTTTGCGGGAGGGCCGACCTACAATGAGCAGTTCTTC. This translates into CASSFAGGPTYNEQFF.

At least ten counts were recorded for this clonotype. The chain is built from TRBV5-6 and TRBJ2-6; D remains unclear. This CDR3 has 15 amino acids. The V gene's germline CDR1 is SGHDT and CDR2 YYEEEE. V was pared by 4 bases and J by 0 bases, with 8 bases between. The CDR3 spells CASSPPGSGANVLTF. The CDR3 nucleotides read TGTGCCAGCAGCCCCCCTGGCTCTGGGGCCAACGTCCTGACTTTC.

The CDR3 nucleotides read TGTGCCACCAGTGCACTGGACAGGGACACAGATACGCAGTATTTT. It codes for CATSALDRDTDTQYF. The V and J genes are TRBV24-1 and TRBJ2-3; 8 bases line up with TRBD1. V shed 5 bases and J 2 bases; nucleotides not matched to a gene: 5. The germline CDR1 and CDR2 sequences are KGHDR and SFDVKD. The CDR3 is 15 amino acids.